This T cell receptor beta chain was observed in a study of beta chain features in type 1 diabetes. Turning to the study itself: All samples combined gave just under 110 million sorted cells for examination.

Isolation of CD4+ naive, central memory, regulatory and stem cell-like memory cells was achieved by sorting via CD45RO/CCR7/CD25/CD127/CD95/CD27. Germline trimming cut 0 bases from V and 6 bases from J; bases unmatched to any gene: 7. Germline CDR1 SGDLS, CDR2 YYNGEE. The CDR3 is 16 amino acids. Sequenced material consisted of expressed TCRB transcripts (all of the isolated RNA was reverse transcribed). TCRdb's copy holds only in-frame clones and misses some; the assay was immunoSEQ multiplex PCR. The sample carries approximately 470,000 clones, approximately 31% recorded once. A few counts support this clone.

This chain connects TRBV9 to TRBJ2-3; 10 bases match TRBD2. This clonotype originated in a man aged 18-30 years in good health. Sequencing used naive CD4+ T cells from blood. CDR3 coding DNA: TGTGCCAGCAGCGTAGCGGCTAGCGGGAGAGGGGATACGCAGTATTTT. This encodes CASSVAASGRGDTQYF.